This T cell receptor beta chain was sequenced in a study of T cells after yellow fever vaccination. In the study overall: The authors prepared low-cell-number fractions using SMART-Seq v4 Ultra Low Input. Points from the study as a whole: The study re-detected most primary-vaccination clones after the booster (96% CD4, roughly 90% CD8).

V shed 5 bases, J shed 8 bases, and the junction held 10 bases outside the gene matches. The CDR3 contains 15 residues. TCRdb called the 5' RACE reads again in MiXCR, with one record for every CDR3 protein. The sample yields around 360,000 distinct CDR3 sequences, approximately 10% seen once. This clonotype was counted between two and nine times. Its antigen is as yet unknown. The sequence came from a man younger than 30 who received the YFV17D yellow fever vaccine. The chain has TRBV12-3 or TRBV12-4 and TRBJ1-4; 8 bases agree with TRBD1. This sample comprised PBMCs, obtained on the day of the first yellow fever vaccination. CDR3 nucleotides: TGTGCCAGCAGTAGAGACAGGGGTCACACCGAAAAACTGTTTTTT. It is translated as CASSRDRGHTEKLFF.